These 17 T cell receptor beta chains were sequenced from one sample in a study of cytomegalovirus exposure and HLA in healthy donors listed by TCRdb under 2017. The protocol used for the library was the immunoSEQ multiplex PCR assay. The multiplex PCR relied on a mix of 60 forward primers for TCR Vbeta segments and 13 reverse primers for TCR Jbeta segments. Held by TCRdb, this immuneACCESS table contains in-frame sequences only and omits some clones. Under half of the omission traces to an unresolved V gene where checked; the cause of the rest is unknown. The sample data list under 250,000 clones, and around 73% of these were observed just once. 3.5% to 4% of the sample goes to the ten largest clones. The sequenced sample was PBMCs. The receptors originated from a male donor in good health and CMV-seronegative.

V and J are TRBV2 and TRBJ2-5, with TRBD1 identical over 8 bases. CDR1 is SNHLY, CDR2 FYNNEI, per germline. CDR3 size: 15 residues. Trimming took 5 bases from V and 4 from J; bases not matched to a gene: 9. CDR3 coding DNA: TGTGCCAGCAGTATTCCGACAGGGGCGGGAGAGACCCAGTACTTC. This gives the protein CASSIPTGAGETQYF.

This clone was recorded once. The V and J genes are TRBV9 and TRBJ2-2; 9 bases align to TRBD1. The CDR3 contains 17 residues. Germline V gene data show CDR1 as SGDLS and CDR2 as YYNGEE. Germline trimming cut 4 bases from V and 5 bases from J; bases unmatched to any gene: 12. The CDR3 here is CASSTTGQGGRTGELFF. CDR3 sequence (DNA): TGTGCCAGCAGCACTACGGGACAGGGAGGCAGGACCGGGGAGCTGTTTTTT.

The table lists this clone with a few counts. The chain joins TRBV11-2 to TRBJ2-3, with 7 bases aligning to TRBD1. CDR1 is SGHAT, CDR2 FQNNGV, per germline. The CDR3 loop spans 17 amino acids. Trimming cost V 4 bases and J 1 base; bases outside gene matches: 11. The CDR3 protein is CASSYLPTGVRTDTQYF. The CDR3 region has the DNA TGTGCCAGCAGCTACCTCCCAACAGGGGTCCGCACAGATACGCAGTATTTT.

The V gene is TRBV9, the J gene TRBJ2-1; TRBD2 matches 12 bases. The CDR3 consists of 17 residues. The V segment lost 3 bases and the J segment 6 bases; nucleotides outside the gene matches: 10. Germline CDR1 SGDLS, CDR2 YYNGEE. Here the CDR3 reads CASSGGGLAGLFNEQFF. The DNA of the CDR3 is TGTGCCAGCAGCGGAGGAGGACTAGCGGGATTATTCAATGAGCAGTTCTTC.

The genes are TRBV23-1 and TRBJ2-7; TRBD1 matches at 7 bases. TRBV23-1 is filed as an ORF, its function uncertain. This CDR3 is built from 16 residues. Unmatched junction bases numbered 12, after V lost 3 bases and J lost 4 bases. CDR3 bases: TGCGCCAGCAGTCATATCACGGACAGGCCTGGGTACGAGCAGTACTTC. Translated: CASSHITDRPGYEQYF.

This clone was seen a few times. The chain has TRBV5-1 and TRBJ2-7, with 8 bases that match TRBD1. V was clipped by 7 bases and J by 1 base; unmatched bases: 19. The CDR3 contains 18 residues. CDR1 and CDR2 (germline): SGHRS, YFSETQ. The CDR3 is CASGFAGGVSYSSYEQYF. The CDR3 DNA is TGCGCCAGCGGGTTCGCAGGGGGCGTCTCTTACTCTTCCTACGAGCAGTACTTC.

The chain joins TRBV11-3 to TRBJ2-5; D may be TRBD1 (5 bases). Trimming cost V 6 bases and J 0 bases, with 8 bases left between them. Germline CDR1 reads SGHNT; CDR2 reads YENEEA. CDR3 size: 13 residues. This CDR3 is CASSTRDQETQYF. As DNA, the CDR3 is TGTGCCAGCAGTACCAGGGACCAAGAGACCCAGTACTTC. Full variable domain (rest looked up from reference TRBV11-3 and TRBJ2-5): EAGVVQSPRYKIIEKKQPVAFWCNPISGHNTLYWYLQNLGQGPELLIRYENEEAVDDSQLPKDRFSAERLKGVDSTLKIQPAELGDSAVYLCASSTRDQETQYFGPGTRLLVL.

This chain uses TRBV28 with TRBJ2-7; TRBD1 might be the D (6 bases). Germline V gene lookup returns CDR1 MDHEN and CDR2 SYDVKM. This CDR3 has 15 amino acids. V dropped 1 base and J dropped 4 bases, with 14 bases sitting between them. This CDR3 is CASSLYRQAGYEQYF. The CDR3 DNA reads as TGTGCCAGCAGTTTATACCGACAGGCTGGGTACGAGCAGTACTTC.

The rearrangement uses TRBV28 and TRBJ1-1, with 9 bases identical to TRBD1. The germline CDR1 and CDR2 sequences are MDHEN and SYDVKM. V gave up 7 bases and J gave up 7 bases; unmatched junction bases: 7. This CDR3 has 13 residues. The CDR3 nucleotides are TGTGCCAGCATAGAAGGGACAGGGCGTGAAGCTTTCTTT. Translated, it gives CASIEGTGREAFF.

The J gene is TRBJ1-2, the V gene TRBV18; a weak D match, TRBD1 (5 bases). Germline loops: CDR1 KGHSH, CDR2 LQKENI. The CDR3 length is 15 residues. V was cut by 0 bases and J by 2 bases, with 10 bases left in between. DNA for the CDR3: TGTGCCAGCTCACCACCTGGCGCAGGGAACTATGGCTACACCTTC. Amino acids: CASSPPGAGNYGYTF. The full variable domain, rest sourced from reference TRBV18 and TRBJ1-2, is NAGVMQNPRHLVRRRGQEARLRCSPMKGHSHVYWYRQLPEEGLKFMVYLQKENIIDESGMPKERFSAEFPKEGPSILRIQQVVRGDSAAYFCASSPPGAGNYGYTFGSGTRLTVV.

This clone was counted only a few times. The chain uses TRBV7-3 and TRBJ1-5; 8 bases fit TRBD1. The CDR3 has 15 amino acids. Germline CDR1 is SGHTA and CDR2 is FQGTGA. V lost 3 bases and J lost 6; bases outside the gene matches: 7. CDR3 sequence reads: CASSFGDRRAQPQHF. DNA of the CDR3: TGTGCCAGCAGCTTTGGGGACAGGAGGGCTCAGCCCCAGCATTTT.

This clone was found a few times. This sequence joins TRBV19 and TRBJ1-1; D remains unclear. The CDR3 runs to 12 residues. Trimming shortened V by 5 bases and J by 3 bases, and 7 bases separated the two germline ends. Per the germline V gene, CDR1 is LNHDA and CDR2 is SQIVND (reference sequence). The chain's CDR3 is CASSLEDTEAFF. CDR3 DNA: TGTGCCAGTAGTTTGGAGGACACTGAAGCTTTCTTT.

The rearrangement joins TRBV4-1 to TRBJ1-5; 7 bases match TRBD1. Germline V CDR1 and CDR2: MGHRA, YSYEKL. Germline trimming cut 0 bases from V and 12 bases from J; bases unmatched to any gene: 14. The CDR3 spans 16 residues. CDR3 sequence: CASSQEGGTVSQIQHF. CDR3 nucleotides: TGCGCCAGCAGCCAAGAAGGGGGGACAGTCTCACAGATCCAGCATTTT.

As for this clone: Germline and junction disagree at one end, which may indicate a read error. The CDR3 reads CASNLGGDTQCF. DNA for the CDR3: TGTGCCAGCAACCTAGGGGGGGATACGCAGTGTTTT. The rearrangement links TRBV2 to TRBJ2-3; D possibly corresponds to TRBD2 (7 bases). Germline CDR1 is SNHLY and CDR2 is FYNNEI. The CDR3 sequence is 12 residues long.

This clone was counted only a few times. The chain couples TRBV6-8 to TRBJ2-1, with TRBD2 matching over 10 bases. There are 16 residues in the CDR3. The V segment lost 4 bases and the J segment 5 bases; nucleotides outside the gene matches: 8. The germline V gene encodes CDR1 MNHGY and CDR2 SAAAGT. The CDR3 loop reads CASSFLGTSVHNEQFF. CDR3 nucleotide sequence: TGTGCCAGCAGTTTCCTCGGGACTAGCGTCCACAATGAGCAGTTCTTC.

V usage is TRBV19 and J usage is TRBJ2-5; 7 bases line up with TRBD1. The CDR3 has 15 amino acids. V trimming: 5 bases; J trimming: 0 bases; junction bases outside the gene matches: 6. Looked up from germline, CDR1 is LNHDA and CDR2 is SQIVND (reference sequence). The CDR3, as DNA: TGTGCCAGTAGTGCCGGGACAGCTAACCAAGAGACCCAGTACTTC. Translated, it gives CASSAGTANQETQYF.

The V call is TRBV5-1, the J call TRBJ2-7, with a weak D call TRBD2 (5 bases). Looked up from germline, CDR1 is SGHRS and CDR2 is YFSETQ. This CDR3 is built from 15 residues. With 0 bases removed from V and 0 bases from J, the gap between germline ends came to 10 bases. The CDR3, as DNA: TGCGCCAGCAGCTTGGCCGTCGGGGTCTCCTACGAGCAGTACTTC. Its translation is CASSLAVGVSYEQYF.